What follows describes a single T cell receptor beta chain. The protocol was immunoSEQ multiplex PCR, while the TCRdb copy is restricted to in-frame clones and leaves out a portion. The sample carries about 90,000 clones, just over 90% recorded once. This CDR3 has 18 amino acids. Trimming removed 0 bases from V and 5 bases from J; junction bases left unmatched: 10. Germline loops: CDR1 SGHTA, CDR2 FQGNSA. The data belong to a study of blood T cell repertoires in COVID-19. Study summary: Samples representing acute and convalescent COVID-19 were sourced from the United States, Italy and Spain. Nucleic acid was either cDNA or gDNA, and it came from T cells, B-cell-depleted T cells, or PBMCs.

Sample: peripheral blood. This TCR was recovered from a man aged 45 to 65 with acute or convalescent COVID-19. The chain carries TRBV7-2 and TRBJ2-7; 13 bases align to TRBD2. The CDR3 loop is CASSLAPGLAGAVDEQYF. The CDR3 DNA is TGTGCCAGCAGCTTAGCTCCCGGACTAGCGGGAGCGGTCGACGAGCAGTACTTC.